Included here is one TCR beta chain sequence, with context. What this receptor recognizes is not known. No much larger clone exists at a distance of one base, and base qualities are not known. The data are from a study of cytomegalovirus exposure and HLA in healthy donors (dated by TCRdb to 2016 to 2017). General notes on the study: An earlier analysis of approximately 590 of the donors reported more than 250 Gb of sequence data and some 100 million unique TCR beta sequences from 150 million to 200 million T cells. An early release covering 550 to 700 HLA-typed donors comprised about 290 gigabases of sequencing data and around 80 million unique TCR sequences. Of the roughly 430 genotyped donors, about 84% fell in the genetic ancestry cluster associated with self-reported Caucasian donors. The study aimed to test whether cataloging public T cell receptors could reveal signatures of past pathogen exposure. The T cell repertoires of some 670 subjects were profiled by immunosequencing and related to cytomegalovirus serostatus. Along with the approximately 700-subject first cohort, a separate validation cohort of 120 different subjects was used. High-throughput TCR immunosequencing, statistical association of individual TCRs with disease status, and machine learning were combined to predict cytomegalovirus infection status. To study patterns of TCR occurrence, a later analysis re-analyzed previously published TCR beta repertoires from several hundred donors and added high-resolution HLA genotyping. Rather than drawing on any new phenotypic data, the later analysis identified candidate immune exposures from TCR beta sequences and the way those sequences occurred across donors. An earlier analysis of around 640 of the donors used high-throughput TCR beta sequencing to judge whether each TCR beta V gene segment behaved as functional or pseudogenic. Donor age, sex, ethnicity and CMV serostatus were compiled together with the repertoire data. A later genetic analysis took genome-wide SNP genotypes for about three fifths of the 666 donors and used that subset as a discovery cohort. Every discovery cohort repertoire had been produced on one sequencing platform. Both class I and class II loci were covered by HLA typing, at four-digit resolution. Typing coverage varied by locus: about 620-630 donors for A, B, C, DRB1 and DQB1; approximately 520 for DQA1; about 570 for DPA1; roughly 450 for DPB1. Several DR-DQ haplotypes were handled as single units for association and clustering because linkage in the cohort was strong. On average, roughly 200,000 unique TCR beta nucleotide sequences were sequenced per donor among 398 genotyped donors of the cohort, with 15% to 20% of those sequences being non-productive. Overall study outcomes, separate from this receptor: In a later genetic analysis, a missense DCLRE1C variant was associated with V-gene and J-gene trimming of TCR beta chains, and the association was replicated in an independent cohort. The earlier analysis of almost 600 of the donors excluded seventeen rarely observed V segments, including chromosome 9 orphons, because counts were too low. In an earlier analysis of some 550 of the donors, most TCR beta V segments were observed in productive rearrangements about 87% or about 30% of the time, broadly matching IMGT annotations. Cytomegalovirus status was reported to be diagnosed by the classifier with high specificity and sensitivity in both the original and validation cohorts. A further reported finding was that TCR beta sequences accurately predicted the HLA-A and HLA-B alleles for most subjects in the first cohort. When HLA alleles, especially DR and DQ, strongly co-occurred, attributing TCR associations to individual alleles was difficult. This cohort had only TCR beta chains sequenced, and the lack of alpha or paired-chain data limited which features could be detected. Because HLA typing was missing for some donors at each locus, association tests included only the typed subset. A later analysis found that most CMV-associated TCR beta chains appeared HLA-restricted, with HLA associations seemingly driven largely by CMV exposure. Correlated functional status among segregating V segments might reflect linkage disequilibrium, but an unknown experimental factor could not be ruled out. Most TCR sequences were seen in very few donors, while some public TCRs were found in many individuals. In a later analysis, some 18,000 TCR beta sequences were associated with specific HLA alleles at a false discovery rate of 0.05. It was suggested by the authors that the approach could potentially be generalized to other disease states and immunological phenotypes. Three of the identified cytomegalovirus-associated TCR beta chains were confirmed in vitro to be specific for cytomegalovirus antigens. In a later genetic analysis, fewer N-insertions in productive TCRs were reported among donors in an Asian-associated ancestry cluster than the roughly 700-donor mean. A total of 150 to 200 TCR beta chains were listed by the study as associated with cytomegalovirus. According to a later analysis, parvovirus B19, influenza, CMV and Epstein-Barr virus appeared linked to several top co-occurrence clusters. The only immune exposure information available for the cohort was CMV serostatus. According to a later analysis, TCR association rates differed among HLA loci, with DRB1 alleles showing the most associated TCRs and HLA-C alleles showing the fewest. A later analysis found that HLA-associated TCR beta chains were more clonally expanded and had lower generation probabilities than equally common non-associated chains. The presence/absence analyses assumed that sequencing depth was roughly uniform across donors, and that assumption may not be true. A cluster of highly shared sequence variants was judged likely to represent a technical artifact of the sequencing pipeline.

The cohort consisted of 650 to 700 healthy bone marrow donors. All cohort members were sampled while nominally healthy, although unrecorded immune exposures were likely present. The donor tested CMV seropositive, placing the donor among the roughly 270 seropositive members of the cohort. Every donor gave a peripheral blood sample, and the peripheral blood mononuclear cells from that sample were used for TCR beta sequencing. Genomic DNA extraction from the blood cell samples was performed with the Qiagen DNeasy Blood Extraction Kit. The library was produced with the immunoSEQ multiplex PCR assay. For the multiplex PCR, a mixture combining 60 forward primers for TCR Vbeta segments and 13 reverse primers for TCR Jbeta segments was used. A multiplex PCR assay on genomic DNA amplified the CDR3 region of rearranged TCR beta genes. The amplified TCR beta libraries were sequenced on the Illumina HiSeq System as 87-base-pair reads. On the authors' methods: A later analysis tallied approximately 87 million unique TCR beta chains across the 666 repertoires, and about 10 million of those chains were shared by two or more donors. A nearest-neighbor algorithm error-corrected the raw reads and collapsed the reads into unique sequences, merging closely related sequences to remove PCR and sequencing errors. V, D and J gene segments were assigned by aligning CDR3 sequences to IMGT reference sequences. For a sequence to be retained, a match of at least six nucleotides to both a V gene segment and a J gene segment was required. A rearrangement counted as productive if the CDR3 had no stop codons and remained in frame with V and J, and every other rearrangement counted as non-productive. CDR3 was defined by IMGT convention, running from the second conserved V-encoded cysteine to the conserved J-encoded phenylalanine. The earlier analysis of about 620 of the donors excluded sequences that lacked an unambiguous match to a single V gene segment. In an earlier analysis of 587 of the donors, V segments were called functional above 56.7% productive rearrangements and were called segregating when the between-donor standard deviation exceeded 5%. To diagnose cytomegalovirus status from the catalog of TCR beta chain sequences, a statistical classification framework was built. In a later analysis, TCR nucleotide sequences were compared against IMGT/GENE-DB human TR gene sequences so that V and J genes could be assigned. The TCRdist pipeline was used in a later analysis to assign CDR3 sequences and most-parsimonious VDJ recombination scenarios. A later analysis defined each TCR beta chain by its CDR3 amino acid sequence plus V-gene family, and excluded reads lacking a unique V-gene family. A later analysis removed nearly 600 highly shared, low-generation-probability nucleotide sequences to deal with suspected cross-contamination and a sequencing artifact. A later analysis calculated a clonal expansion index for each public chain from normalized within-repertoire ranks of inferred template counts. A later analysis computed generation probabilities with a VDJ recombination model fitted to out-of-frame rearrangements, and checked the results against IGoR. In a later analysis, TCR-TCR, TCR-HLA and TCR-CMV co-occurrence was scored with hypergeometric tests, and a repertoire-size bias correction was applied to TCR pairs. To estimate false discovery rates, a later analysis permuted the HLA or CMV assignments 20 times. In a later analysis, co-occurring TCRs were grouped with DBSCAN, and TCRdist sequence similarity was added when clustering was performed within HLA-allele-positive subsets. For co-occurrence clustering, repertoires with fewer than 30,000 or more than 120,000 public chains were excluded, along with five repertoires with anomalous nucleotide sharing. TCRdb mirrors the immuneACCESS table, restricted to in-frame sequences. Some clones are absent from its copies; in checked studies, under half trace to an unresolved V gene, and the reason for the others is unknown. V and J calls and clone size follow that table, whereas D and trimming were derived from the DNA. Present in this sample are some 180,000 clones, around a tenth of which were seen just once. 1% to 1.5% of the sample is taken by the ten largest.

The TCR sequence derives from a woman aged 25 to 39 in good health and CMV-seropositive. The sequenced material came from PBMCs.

The CDR3: CASSLAGGAGSGELFF. The nucleotides are TGCGCCAGCAGCTTGGCTGGGGGGGCAGGCTCCGGGGAGCTGTTTTTT. The sequence joins TRBV5-1 to TRBJ2-2, with a tentative D gene TRBD2 over 7 matching bases. The germline V gene provides CDR1 SGHRS and CDR2 YFSETQ. V gives up 0 bases and J gives up 6 bases, and the segment between their germline ends measures 15 bases. Taken from cysteine to phenylalanine, the CDR3 has 16 residues. Just CDR3 DNA is preserved here, 48 bases in frame from base 1.